This is a list of T cell receptor beta chains from one sample in a study of shared clonotypes between healthy human individuals. The data were produced by immunoSEQ multiplex PCR, yet TCRdb's version contains in-frame clones alone and is incomplete. This sample has some 2,000,000 clones; about 95% occur once, and the top ten carry roughly 1.1%. Specimen: naive CD8+ T cells sorted from blood. These receptor sequences come from a man between 18 and 35 years old in good health. Each CDR3 is given with its conserved first and last residue. Each record gives: J gene, V gene, D gene, clone size, CDR3 DNA, CDR3 protein. A D gene is named only where the DNA matches it firmly. Size values are once, few and many counts, or a class for expanded clones, and some rows have none.

>TRBJ2-2|TRBV6-1|.|.
TGTGCCAGCAGTGTCGGTCTTACCGGGGAGCTGTTTTTT
CASSVGLTGELFF
>TRBJ1-2|TRBV27|.|.
TGTGCCAGCAGTTTAGGGGGCGGCAGTCTCTATGGCTACACCTTC
CASSLGGGSLYGYTF
>TRBJ2-7|TRBV6-5|.|.
TGTGCCAGCAGTTACTATGGGGACAAAGACTACGAGCAGTACTTC
CASSYYGDKDYEQYF
>TRBJ1-1|TRBV9|TRBD1|.
TGTGCCAGCAGCGCAGACAGGGCGGACACTGAAGCTTTCTTT
CASSADRADTEAFF
>TRBJ2-7|TRBV4-1|.|.
TGCGCCAGCAGCAAAACACCCGGGGGGCGCGAGCAGTACTTC
CASSKTPGGREQYF
>TRBJ1-2|TRBV5-1|TRBD1|.
TGCGCCAGCAGCTTGGGACAGGGGGCTTTCTATGGCTACACCTTC
CASSLGQGAFYGYTF
>TRBJ1-1|TRBV9|.|.
TGTGCCAGCAACCGGGTGGCGGACACTGAAGCTTTCTTT
CASNRVADTEAFF
>TRBJ2-2|TRBV29-1|.|.
TGCAGCGTTGAAGATGAAAGGGGGAACACCGGGGAGCTGTTTTTT
CSVEDERGNTGELFF
>TRBJ2-7|TRBV5-6|.|.
TGTGCCACGGGGAAGGGGACCTACGAGCAGTACTTC
CATGKGTYEQYF
>TRBJ1-2|TRBV18|.|.
TGTGCCAGCTCATCCGGGGAGGTCTATGGCTACACCTTC
CASSSGEVYGYTF
>TRBJ1-5|TRBV5-1|.|few
TGCGCCAGCAGCTTGGAGGGGGGCAATCAGCCCCAGCATTTT
CASSLEGGNQPQHF
>TRBJ2-5|TRBV9|TRBD2|.
TGTGCCAGCAGCGATCCGGGAGGGCGAGAGACCCAGTACTTC
CASSDPGGRETQYF
>TRBJ1-2|TRBV21-1|.|.
TGTGCCAGCAGCTACGGACATTTTAACTATGGCTACACCTTC
CASSYGHFNYGYTF
>TRBJ1-1|TRBV7-2|TRBD1|.
TGTGCCAGCCGGGACAGGGGTGGCACTGAAGCTTTCTTT
CASRDRGGTEAFF
>TRBJ1-1|TRBV7-9|.|once
TGTGCCGGGGGAAAAGTAAGGGACACTGAAGCTTTCTTT
CAGGKVRDTEAFF
>TRBJ1-4|TRBV7-9|.|.
TGTGCCAGCAGCTTAGTGTCCGGCGAGAATGAAAAACTGTTTTTT
CASSLVSGENEKLFF
>TRBJ2-7|TRBV5-5|.|.
TGTGGCCGGGGCAGCGACGAGCAGTACTTC
CGRGSDEQYF
>TRBJ1-1|TRBV7-9|.|.
TGTGCCAGCAGCCGCACTGAAGCTTTCTTT
CASSRTEAFF
>TRBJ1-5|TRBV11-2|TRBD1|.
TGTGCCAGCAGCCAGGGACAGTATAGCAATCAGCCCCAGCATTTT
CASSQGQYSNQPQHF
>TRBJ1-1|TRBV13|.|few
TGTGCCAGCAGCTCCCCCAGAGAAGCTTTCTTT
CASSSPREAFF
>TRBJ1-6|TRBV21-1|.|.
TGTGCCAGCAATTCTACAGGAGGGGAGGGGGGTTCACCCCTCCACTTT
CASNSTGGEGGSPLHF
>TRBJ1-2|TRBV6-5|.|.
TGTGCCAGCAGTTACGCGATTCCCTTCGAGGTGGATGGCTACACCTTC
CASSYAIPFEVDGYTF